This T cell receptor (beta chain) was captured by sequencing in a study of shared clonotypes between healthy human individuals (dated by TCRdb to between 2020 and 2021). About the full investigation: The cohort included three men and a couple of women between 18 and 49 years of age. The study deeply sequenced blood TCR repertoires of several healthy adults to estimate repertoire size and the extent of clonotype sharing between individuals. Leukapheresis yielded between about 0.94 and 9.5 billion PBMCs per donor. Per donor, three plates each were used for CD4 naive and CD4 memory, two for CD8 naive, and one for CD8 memory. Different laboratories and diverse techniques were used to prepare libraries and sequence TCR repertoires, to increase sequencing depth and limit assay-specific biases. General study outcomes and caveats: The genetic and exposure-history diversity represented was limited by the small number of donors. Estimated clonotype richness was generally larger for naive than for memory subsets. Pairwise subsampling indicated that sequencing depth was expected to affect the degree of clonotype sharing among donors. Sampling was restricted to blood, and TCR repertoires in tissues likely differ from the TCR repertoires found in blood. Approximately 5% of naive CD4, 3.5% of naive CD8, about 2.5% of memory CD4, and over 0.35% of memory CD8 clonotypes were shared across several donors. Compared with non-shared clonotypes, the clonotypes found in all four sorted-subset donors had higher generation probabilities. Incomplete sequencing was indicated by rarefaction of sorted-subset datasets, despite the large sequencing depth.

Details on this clone: There is no known antigen for this receptor. No base-level quality is on record; no much larger clone is a single base apart.

For the CD8 naive samples, CD45RO-negative cells were positively selected for CCR7, yielding a CD45RA+CCR7+ population from which TemRA cells were excluded. Healthy HIV-negative adults with no recently reported acute infections or vaccinations were included as donors. All donors were Caucasian adults living in Nashville, Tennessee, USA. Blood was collected by leukapheresis, and PBMCs were isolated by Ficoll-Histopaque density gradient centrifugation and then cryopreserved in liquid nitrogen vapor phase. Analytical flow cytometry was used to check the purity and quantity of every magnetically sorted T cell population. Genomic DNA was isolated from each sorted fraction and quantified by UV absorbance on a Nanodrop 2000c. Cut back by 5 bases and 8 bases, the V and J ends lie 19 bases apart. The germline V gene (reference sequence) gives CDR1 as LNHNV and CDR2 as YYDKDF. The CDR3 numbers 15 residues from cysteine through phenylalanine. Of the read, only the CDR3 DNA is kept; its 45 bases are in frame from base 1.

TCR CDR3 regions were amplified from genomic DNA by multiplex PCR using the deep immunoSEQ assay. Extracted genomic DNA from each cell subset was distributed evenly across all wells of several immunoSEQ 96-well plates, and each plate was treated as a replicate. Each replicate PCR for sorted subsets received 150 to 250 ng genomic DNA, equal to about 30,000 T cell genomes. Purified libraries were measured with a Qubit 3.0 fluorometer, size-checked on a Bioanalyzer 2100, and measured again with the KAPA Library Quantification kit. Every immunoSEQ 96-well plate was sequenced on a separate single-read 150-cycle Illumina NextSeq 550 flow cell. The authors' analysis ran thus. Because the immunoSEQ output included only junctional sequences and no quality scores, the filtering could not be the same as the filtering used for full-length reads. Sequences were annotated with PyIR, a Python wrapper for IgBLAST v1.9, using IMGT germline references to assign V/J genes and CDR3. Any read was removed if the V/J assignment was weak (E-value above 1e-6), the CDR3 was missing, or the read contained stop codons, out-of-frame junctions, or ambiguous translated residues. V3J clonotypes were defined as sequences sharing the same inferred V gene, J gene, and CDR3 amino acid sequence. The percentage overlap between two repertoires was calculated by dividing the number of shared unique clonotypes by the size of the smaller repertoire. Richness of each repertoire was evaluated using RTK rarefaction, the Chao1 estimator, and Recon v2.1 estimates of unobserved clonotypes. OLGA was used to compute generation probabilities for all TCRbeta clonotypes that the gDNA method yielded from a few donors. TCRdb retrieved this table from immuneACCESS and kept in-frame rearrangements only. Not all clones are present; in checked studies, unresolved V genes account for under half, and no reason is known for the remainder. The D gene and trimming were derived from the DNA, and the V and J assignments and clone size from that table. A total of about 2,200,000 clones appear in this sample, 85% to 95% of them only once. More than 1.5% of the sample belongs to the ten largest clones.

The receptor chain draws on TRBV15 and TRBJ2-1; a tentative D call is TRBD2 (6 bases match). The sequence was collected from a man aged 18 to 29 in good health. Some clones in this sample may be carry-over from other donors' samples. The sequenced material came from naive CD8+ T cells from PBMCs. The meaning of the sample's cell subset or site label: CD45RA+CCR7+. The nucleotide sequence is TGTGCCACCAGCCGGAGTGGGACTGTATACGATGAGCAGTTCTTC. This translates into CATSRSGTVYDEQFF.